Presented here are 17 T cell receptor beta chains from one specimen sequenced in a study of CD8+ T cells in alopecia areata. Sequencing used cDNA as its template, made by extracting RNA and reverse transcribing it. Assay used: immunoSEQ multiplex PCR; TCRdb lists only in-frame clones, some missing. Of around 150,000 clones in the sample, approximately 56% were seen once. The sample taken for sequencing was CD8+ T cells sorted from blood. The receptors come from a human donor in good health.

This rearrangement joins TRBV7-9 to TRBJ2-5; D could derive from TRBD1 or TRBD2 (5 bases each). The CDR3 runs 15 residues. Germline V gives CDR1 SEHNR, CDR2 FQNEAQ (reference sequence). Trimming removed 1 base at V and 4 bases at J, with 13 bases between. In DNA, the CDR3 is TGTGCCAGCAGCTTAGTTGAGGGGTACGGAGAGACCCAGTACTTC. Translated: CASSLVEGYGETQYF.

The J gene is TRBJ2-7, the V gene TRBV7-9; 9 bases line up with TRBD1. CDR3 length equals 13 residues. Germline trimming cut 5 bases from V and 7 bases from J; bases unmatched to any gene: 6. The germline gives CDR1 SEHNR, CDR2 FQNEAQ (reference sequence). In nucleotides, the CDR3 is TGTGCCAGCAGCCACAGGGGGCTAAGGGAGCAGTACTTC. This translates into CASSHRGLREQYF.

This chain uses TRBV2 with TRBJ2-3; 12 nucleotides align to TRBD2. Germline CDR1 is SNHLY and CDR2 is FYNNEI. The CDR3 extends over 16 amino acids. With 5 bases clipped from V and 5 bases from J, the junction kept 8 bases outside the gene matches. CDR3 protein: CASSPGVLAGGDTQYF. The CDR3 coding sequence is TGTGCCAGCAGTCCAGGGGTACTAGCGGGAGGAGATACGCAGTATTTT.

The CDR3 bases are TGTGCCAGCAGCACTCGACTAGCAGCGAACACCGGGGAGCTGTTTTTT. It is translated as CASSTRLAANTGELFF. This chain joins TRBV7-9 and TRBJ2-2; 7 bases map to TRBD2. Germline V CDR1 and CDR2: SEHNR, FQNEAQ (reference sequence). V lost 5 bases and J lost 0; bases outside the gene matches: 6. The CDR3 spans 16 residues.

This clone was seen a handful of times. The chain carries TRBV29-1 and TRBJ2-1; D is undetermined. V lost 7 bases to trimming and J lost 4 bases, with 11 bases between them. The V gene's germline CDR1 is SQVTM and CDR2 ANQGSEA. The CDR3 is 12 residues long. CDR3 region: CSAVGQYNEQFF. The CDR3 nucleotides read TGCAGCGCTGTGGGCCAGTACAATGAGCAGTTCTTC.

The chain employs TRBV30 and TRBJ2-2; 10 bases match TRBD1. Trimming cost V 3 bases and J 7 bases; bases outside gene matches: 5. The CDR3 is 14 residues long. Germline loops: CDR1 GTSNPN, CDR2 SVGIG (reference sequence). Here the CDR3 reads CAWRLGQGNGELFF. DNA for the CDR3: TGTGCCTGGAGGCTGGGACAGGGGAACGGGGAGCTGTTTTTT.

In its sample, this clone was seen once. This chain joins TRBV27 and TRBJ2-7, with 8 bases identical to TRBD1. This CDR3 has 14 residues. With 5 bases clipped from V and 6 bases from J, the junction kept 9 bases outside the gene matches. In germline, CDR1 is MNHEY, CDR2 SMNVEV (reference sequence). Written as DNA, the CDR3 is TGTGCCAGCAGTGCAGGGGGCTCTAAACGCGAGCAGTACTTC. Its translation: CASSAGGSKREQYF.

This clone was found once. The sample holds other DNA sequences that translate to the same CDR3. The chain is built from TRBV27 and TRBJ2-7, with unresolved D. CDR1 and CDR2 (germline): MNHEY, SMNVEV (reference sequence). This CDR3 is 14 amino acids long. Trimming stripped 0 bases from V and 0 bases from J, with 6 bases between. CDR3 residues: CASSLSFGSYEQYF. The CDR3 DNA reads TGTGCCAGCAGTTTATCGTTCGGCTCCTACGAGCAGTACTTC.

The genes are TRBV27 and TRBJ2-3; possible D gene TRBD2, 7 bases. Germline V CDR1 and CDR2: MNHEY, SMNVEV (reference sequence). The V end lost 2 bases, the J end lost 0 bases, and 9 bases lay between the germline ends. The CDR3 covers 15 residues. CDR3 coding DNA: TGTGCCAGCAGTTTAGCGGGGGCTAGCACAGATACGCAGTATTTT. Translating gives CASSLAGASTDTQYF.

This chain links TRBV27 with TRBJ1-1; 8 nucleotides match TRBD1. CDR1 is MNHEY and CDR2 is SMNVEV in the germline V gene (reference sequence). Losses at the gene ends were 3 bases for V and 5 bases for J; bases not matched to a gene: 5. The CDR3 length is 14 residues. CDR3 coding DNA: TGTGCCAGCAGTTTTAACAGGGGGTCTACTGAAGCTTTCTTT. As protein: CASSFNRGSTEAFF.

V usage is TRBV10-3 and J usage is TRBJ2-7; TRBD1 matches 8 bases. CDR1 is ENHRY and CDR2 is SYGVKD in the germline V gene. This CDR3 has 12 residues. J gave up 3 bases and V 6 bases, and 1 base lay outside the gene matches. DNA of the CDR3: TGTGCCATCAGAGGACAGGGCTACGAGCAGTACTTC. As protein: CAIRGQGYEQYF.

In this sample, this clone turned up a few times. V is TRBV21-1 and J is TRBJ2-3; the table gives TRBD1 as D, unverified against the DNA. TRBV21-1 is a documented pseudogene. CDR3 length: 16 residues. CDR3 DNA sequence: TGTGCCAGCAGCAAAGCGAAGGTCAGGGGCACAGATACGCAGTATTTT. Translating gives CASSKAKVRGTDTQYF.

This clone was recorded once. V gene TRBV14 combines with J gene TRBJ1-5; TRBD1 agrees at 9 bases. Germline values: CDR1 SGHDN, CDR2 FVKESK. There are 17 residues in the CDR3. Losses at the gene ends were 3 bases for V and 6 bases for J; bases not matched to a gene: 12. In DNA form, the CDR3 reads TGTGCCAGCAGCCATTGCCGGGACAGGGTGTTAGGTCAGCCCCAGCATTTT. It yields the protein CASSHCRDRVLGQPQHF. Using reference TRBV14 and TRBJ1-5 for the parts outside the CDR3, the full variable domain is EAGVTQFPSHSVIEKGQTVTLRCDPISGHDNLYWYRRVMGKEIKFLLHFVKESKQDESGMPNNRFLAERTGGTYSTLKVQPAELEDSGVYFCASSHCRDRVLGQPQHFGDGTRLSIL.

The chain joins TRBV6-5 to TRBJ2-1; unclear D gene. CDR1 is MNHEY and CDR2 is SVGAGI in the germline V gene. V lost 0 bases and J 6 bases, leaving 9 bases between the germline ends. The CDR3 runs 14 residues. CDR3 sequence: CASSYSIARNEQFF. The CDR3 region has the DNA TGTGCCAGCAGTTACTCGATCGCGCGCAATGAGCAGTTCTTC.

This rearrangement joins TRBV27 to TRBJ1-5; 9 bases fit TRBD1. V lost 2 bases to trimming and J lost 6 bases; unmatched junction nucleotides: 2. CDR1 and CDR2 from the germline V gene are MNHEY and SMNVEV (reference sequence). This CDR3 region has 14 residues. The CDR3 spells CASSLGTGPQPQHF. For the CDR3, the DNA is TGTGCCAGCAGTTTAGGGACAGGGCCTCAGCCCCAGCATTTT.

This chain links TRBV7-2 with TRBJ2-3; D uncertain. V was clipped by 5 bases and J by 5 bases, with 14 bases between them. CDR1 is SGHTA and CDR2 is FQGNSA in the germline V gene. This CDR3 has 14 residues. This CDR3 reads CASSPRLIRDTQYF. The CDR3 nucleotides read TGTGCCAGCAGCCCCCGACTCATTCGAGATACGCAGTATTTT. Based on the CDR3 plus reference TRBV7-2 and TRBJ2-3, the full variable domain is GAGVSQSPSNKVTEKGKDVELRCDPISGHTALYWYRQSLGQGLEFLIYFQGNSAPDKSGLPSDRFSAERTGGSVSTLTIQRTQQEDSAVYLCASSPRLIRDTQYFGPGTRLTVL.

The V call is TRBV2, the J call TRBJ2-3; D might be TRBD2 (5 bases). The CDR3 has 15 residues. From germline, CDR1 is SNHLY and CDR2 FYNNEI. Trimming took 2 bases from V and 0 from J, leaving 9 bases between them. The CDR3, as DNA: TGTGCCAGCAGTGAAATTGCGGGTAGCACAGATACGCAGTATTTT. Protein: CASSEIAGSTDTQYF.